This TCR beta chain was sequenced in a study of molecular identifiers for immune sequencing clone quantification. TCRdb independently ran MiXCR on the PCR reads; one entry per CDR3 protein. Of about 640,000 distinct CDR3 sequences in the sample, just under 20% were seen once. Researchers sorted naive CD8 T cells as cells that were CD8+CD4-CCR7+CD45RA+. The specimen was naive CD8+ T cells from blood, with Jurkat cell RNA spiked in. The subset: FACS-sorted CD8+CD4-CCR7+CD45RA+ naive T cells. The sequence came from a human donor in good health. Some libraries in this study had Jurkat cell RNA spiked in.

DNA for the CDR3: TGTGCCTGGAGTCTCGGGCAAGGGGGCTCCTATAATTCACCCCTCCACTTT. It translates to CAWSLGQGGSYNSPLHF. The V call is TRBV30, the J call TRBJ1-6; a possible D gene is TRBD1 (6 bases). The CDR3 has 17 amino acids. Trimming left V 2 bases short and J 0 bases short, with 14 bases between. Per germline, CDR1 GTSNPN and CDR2 SVGIG (reference sequence).